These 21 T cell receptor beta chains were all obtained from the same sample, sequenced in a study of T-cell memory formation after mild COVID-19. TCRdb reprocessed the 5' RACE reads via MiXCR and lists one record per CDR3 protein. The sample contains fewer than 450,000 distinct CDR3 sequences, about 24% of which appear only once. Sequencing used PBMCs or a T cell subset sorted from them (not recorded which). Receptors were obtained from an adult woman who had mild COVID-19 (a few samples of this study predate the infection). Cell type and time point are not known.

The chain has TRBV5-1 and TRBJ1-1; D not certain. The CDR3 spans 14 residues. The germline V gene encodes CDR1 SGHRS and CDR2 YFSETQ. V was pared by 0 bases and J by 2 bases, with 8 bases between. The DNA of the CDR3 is TGCGCCAGCAGCTTGGACGCAGTAAACACTGAAGCTTTCTTT. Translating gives CASSLDAVNTEAFF.

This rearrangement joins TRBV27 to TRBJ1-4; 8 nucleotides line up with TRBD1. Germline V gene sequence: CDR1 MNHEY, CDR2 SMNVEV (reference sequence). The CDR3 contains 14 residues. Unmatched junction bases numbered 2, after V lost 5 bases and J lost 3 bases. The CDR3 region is CASSTGGANEKLFF. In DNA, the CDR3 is TGTGCCAGCAGTACAGGGGGGGCTAATGAAAAACTGTTTTTT.

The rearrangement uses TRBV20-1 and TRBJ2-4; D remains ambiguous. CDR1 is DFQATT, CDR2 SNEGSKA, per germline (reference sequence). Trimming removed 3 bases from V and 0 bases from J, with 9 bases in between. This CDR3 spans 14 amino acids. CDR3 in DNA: TGCAGTGCTAGTTTAACCCTAGCCAAAAACATTCAGTACTTC. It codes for CSASLTLAKNIQYF.

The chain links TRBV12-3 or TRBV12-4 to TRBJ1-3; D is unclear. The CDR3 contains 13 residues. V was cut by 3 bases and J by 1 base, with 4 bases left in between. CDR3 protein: CASSFNSGNTIYF. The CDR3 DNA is TGTGCCAGCAGTTTCAATTCTGGAAACACCATATATTTT.

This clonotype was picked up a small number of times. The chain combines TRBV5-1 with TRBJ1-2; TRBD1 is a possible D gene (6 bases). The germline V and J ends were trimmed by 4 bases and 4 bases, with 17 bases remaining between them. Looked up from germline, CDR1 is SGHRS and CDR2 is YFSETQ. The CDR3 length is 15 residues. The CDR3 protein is CASSPGWQGTYGYTF. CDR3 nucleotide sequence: TGCGCCAGCAGCCCGGGTTGGCAGGGGACCTATGGCTACACCTTC.

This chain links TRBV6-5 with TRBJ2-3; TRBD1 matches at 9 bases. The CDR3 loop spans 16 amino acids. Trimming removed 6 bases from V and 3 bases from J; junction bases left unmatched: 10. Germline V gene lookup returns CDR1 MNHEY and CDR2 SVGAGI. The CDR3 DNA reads TGTGCCAGCAGCCTTTTGGGGACAGGGTCAACAGATACGCAGTATTTT. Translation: CASSLLGTGSTDTQYF.

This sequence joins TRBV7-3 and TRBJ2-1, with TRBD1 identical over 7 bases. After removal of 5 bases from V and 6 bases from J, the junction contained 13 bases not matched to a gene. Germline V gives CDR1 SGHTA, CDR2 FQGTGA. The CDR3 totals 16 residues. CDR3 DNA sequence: TGTGCCAGCAGCCACAGGGGTTCAGGTTTGGGCAATGAGCAGTTCTTC. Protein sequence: CASSHRGSGLGNEQFF.

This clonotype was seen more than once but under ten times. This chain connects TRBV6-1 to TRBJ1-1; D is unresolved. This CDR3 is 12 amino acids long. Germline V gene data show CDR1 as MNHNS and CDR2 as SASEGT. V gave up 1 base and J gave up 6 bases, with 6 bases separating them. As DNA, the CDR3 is TGTGCCAGCAGTGAAGGCGGCCCTGAAGCTTTCTTT. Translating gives CASSEGGPEAFF.

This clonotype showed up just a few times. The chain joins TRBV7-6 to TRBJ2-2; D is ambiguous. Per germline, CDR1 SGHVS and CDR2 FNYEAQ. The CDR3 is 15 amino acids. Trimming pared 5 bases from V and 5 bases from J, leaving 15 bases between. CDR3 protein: CASSPETAGTGELFF. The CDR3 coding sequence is TGTGCCAGCAGCCCCGAAACGGCCGGAACCGGGGAGCTGTTTTTT.

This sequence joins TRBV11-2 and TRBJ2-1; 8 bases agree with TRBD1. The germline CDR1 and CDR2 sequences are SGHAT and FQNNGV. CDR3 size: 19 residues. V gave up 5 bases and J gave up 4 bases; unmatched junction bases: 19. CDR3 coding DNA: TGTGCCAGCAGCCCATCCCCTGGACAGGGAAGGTTACGTTACAATGAGCAGTTCTTC. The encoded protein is CASSPSPGQGRLRYNEQFF.

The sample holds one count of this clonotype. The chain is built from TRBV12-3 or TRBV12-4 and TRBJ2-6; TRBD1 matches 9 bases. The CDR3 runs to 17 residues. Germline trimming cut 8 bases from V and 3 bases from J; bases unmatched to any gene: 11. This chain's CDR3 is CASSSTGGAGGANVLTF. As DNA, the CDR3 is TGTGCCAGCTCCTCAACAGGGGGCGCGGGTGGGGCCAACGTCCTGACTTTC.

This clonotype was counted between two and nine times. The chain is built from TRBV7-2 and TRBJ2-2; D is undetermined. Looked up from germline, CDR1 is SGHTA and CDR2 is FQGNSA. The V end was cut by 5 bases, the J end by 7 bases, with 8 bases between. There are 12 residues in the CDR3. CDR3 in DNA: TGTGCCAGCAGCCTCCGGAACGGGGAGCTGTTTTTT. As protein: CASSLRNGELFF.

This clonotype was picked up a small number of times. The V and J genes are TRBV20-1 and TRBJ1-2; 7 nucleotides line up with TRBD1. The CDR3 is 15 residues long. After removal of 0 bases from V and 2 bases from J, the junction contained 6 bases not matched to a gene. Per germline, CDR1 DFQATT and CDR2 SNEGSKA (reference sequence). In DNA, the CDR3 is TGCAGTGCTAGAGATGAGACAGGGTACAACTATGGCTACACCTTC. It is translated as CSARDETGYNYGYTF.

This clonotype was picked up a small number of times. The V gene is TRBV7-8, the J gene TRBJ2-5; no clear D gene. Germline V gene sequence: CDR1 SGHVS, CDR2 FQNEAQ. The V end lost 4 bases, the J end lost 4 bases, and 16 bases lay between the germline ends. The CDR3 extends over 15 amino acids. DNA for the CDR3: TGTGCCAGCAGCTCTCGGCCCCTCGGAGTAGAGACCCAGTACTTC. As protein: CASSSRPLGVETQYF.

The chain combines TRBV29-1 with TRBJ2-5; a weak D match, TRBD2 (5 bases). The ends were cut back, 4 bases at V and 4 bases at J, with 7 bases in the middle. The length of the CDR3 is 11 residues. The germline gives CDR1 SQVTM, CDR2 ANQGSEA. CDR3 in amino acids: CSVAEGETQYF. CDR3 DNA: TGCAGCGTTGCTGAGGGAGAGACCCAGTACTTC.

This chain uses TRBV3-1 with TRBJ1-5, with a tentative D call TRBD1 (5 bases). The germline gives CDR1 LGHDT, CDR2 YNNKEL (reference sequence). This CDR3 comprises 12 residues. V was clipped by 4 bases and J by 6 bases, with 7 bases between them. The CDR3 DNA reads TGTGCCAGCAGCCGGGGGATTCAGCCCCAGCATTTT. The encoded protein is CASSRGIQPQHF.

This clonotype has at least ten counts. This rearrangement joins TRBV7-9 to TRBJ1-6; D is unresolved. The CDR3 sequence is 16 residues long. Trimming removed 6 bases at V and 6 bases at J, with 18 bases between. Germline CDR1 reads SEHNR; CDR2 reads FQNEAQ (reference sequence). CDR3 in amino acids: CASSSPAGFSNSPLHF. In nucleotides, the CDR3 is TGTGCCAGCAGTAGCCCGGCGGGGTTCAGTAATTCACCCCTCCACTTT.

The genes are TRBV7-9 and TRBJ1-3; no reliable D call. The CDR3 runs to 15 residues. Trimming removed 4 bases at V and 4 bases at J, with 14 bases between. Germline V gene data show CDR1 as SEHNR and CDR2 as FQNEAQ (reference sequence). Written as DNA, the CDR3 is TGTGCCAGCAGCTGGAATGAGTGGCAAGGAAACACCATATATTTT. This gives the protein CASSWNEWQGNTIYF.

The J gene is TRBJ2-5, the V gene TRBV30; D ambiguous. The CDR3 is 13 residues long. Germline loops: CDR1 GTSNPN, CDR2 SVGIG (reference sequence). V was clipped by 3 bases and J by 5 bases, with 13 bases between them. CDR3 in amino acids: CAWRMSMGETQYF. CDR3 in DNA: TGTGCCTGGAGGATGTCAATGGGCGAGACCCAGTACTTC.

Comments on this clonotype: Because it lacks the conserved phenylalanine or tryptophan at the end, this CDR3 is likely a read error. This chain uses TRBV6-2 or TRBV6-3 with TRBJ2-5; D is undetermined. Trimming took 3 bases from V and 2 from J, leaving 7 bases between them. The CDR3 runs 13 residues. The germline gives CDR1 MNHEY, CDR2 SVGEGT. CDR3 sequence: CASSYGVQETQYL. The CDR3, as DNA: TGTGCCAGCAGTTATGGGGTTCAAGAGACCCAGTACTTA.

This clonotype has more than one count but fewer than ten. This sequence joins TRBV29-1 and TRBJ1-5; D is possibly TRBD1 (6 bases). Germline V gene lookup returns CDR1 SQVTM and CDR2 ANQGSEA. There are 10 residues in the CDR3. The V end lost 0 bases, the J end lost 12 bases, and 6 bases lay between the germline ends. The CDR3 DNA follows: TGCAGCGTTGAAGAAGGGGGCCAGCATTTT. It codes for CSVEEGGQHF.